The next 26 T cell receptor beta chains were all read from a single sample in a study of beta chain features in type 1 diabetes. Sequencing targeted expressed TCRB transcripts, as all isolated RNA had been reverse transcribed. Measured with immunoSEQ multiplex PCR; TCRdb has only the in-frame clones, and not every one. Of around 320,000 clones listed, around 15% are singletons. The sample was central memory CD4+ T cells from blood. These receptors originate from a man under 40 in good health.

The chain is built from TRBV27 and TRBJ2-3; a weak D match, TRBD2 (5 bases). V was cut by 4 bases and J by 10 bases, with 18 bases left in between. Germline V gene sequence: CDR1 MNHEY, CDR2 SMNVEV (reference sequence). There are 14 residues in the CDR3. The CDR3 DNA reads as TGTGCCAGCAGTTCGGAAACACGGGGATGGGCGCAGTATTTT. Translated, it gives CASSSETRGWAQYF.

The chain is built from TRBV7-6 and TRBJ1-1; D remains ambiguous. Trimming left V 7 bases short and J 0 bases short, with 9 bases between. Germline V gene lookup returns CDR1 SGHVS and CDR2 FNYEAQ. This CDR3 region has 13 residues. The CDR3 loop reads CASTPTVNTEAFF. CDR3 sequence (DNA): TGTGCCAGCACGCCGACCGTGAACACTGAAGCTTTCTTT.

The table lists this clone with a few counts. V and J are TRBV5-6 and TRBJ2-1; tentatively, D is TRBD2 (6 bases). V was trimmed by 1 base and J by 10 bases, leaving 18 bases between them. Per germline, CDR1 SGHDT and CDR2 YYEEEE. The CDR3 totals 15 residues. The CDR3: CASSLIPTVRGEQFF. DNA for the CDR3: TGTGCCAGCAGCTTGATACCTACCGTGCGGGGAGAGCAGTTCTTC.

This clone showed up just a few times. The chain couples TRBV29-1 to TRBJ2-7, with TRBD1 identical over 10 bases. Trimming cost V 0 bases and J 2 bases; bases outside gene matches: 7. Germline assignment: CDR1 SQVTM and CDR2 ANQGSEA. CDR3 length: 16 amino acids. As DNA, the CDR3 is TGCAGCGTTGAAGACGCTAGACAGGGGGCCCCCTACGAGCAGTACTTC. This translates into CSVEDARQGAPYEQYF.

The CDR3 sequence: CASSQYTPQETQYF. The DNA of the CDR3 is TGCGCCAGCAGCCAGTACACCCCTCAAGAGACCCAGTACTTC. The chain employs TRBV4-3 and TRBJ2-5; no definite D call. The length of the CDR3 is 14 residues. Germline CDR1 is LGHNA and CDR2 is YSLEER. Trimming took off 3 bases at V and 2 bases at J, with 10 bases between the two ends.

On this clone itself: An end of the junction differs from the germline gene, which may be a read error. V is TRBV10-2 and J is TRBJ2-2; 8 bases line up with TRBD2. The CDR3 loop spans 13 amino acids. Germline-derived CDR1 and CDR2 are WSHSY and SAAADI. The CDR3 is CASSEQARGGLFF. The CDR3 nucleotides are TGCGCCAGCAGTGAGCAAGCCCGGGGGGGGCTGTTTTTT.

The rearrangement uses TRBV5-5 and TRBJ2-7; 7 bases align to TRBD1. The CDR3 spans 16 residues. V shed 1 base, J shed 0 bases, and the junction held 7 bases outside the gene matches. Per the germline V gene, CDR1 is SGHKS and CDR2 is YYEKEE (reference sequence). This CDR3 reads CASSLNAGGSSYEQYV. The CDR3 nucleotides read TGTGCCAGCAGCTTGAACGCAGGGGGAAGCTCCTACGAGCAGTACGTC.

This clone has just a few counts. The chain recombines TRBV5-1 with TRBJ1-5; D gene ambiguous. Germline CDR1 reads SGHRS; CDR2 reads YFSETQ. The CDR3 is 13 amino acids. Trimming cost V 0 bases and J 10 bases, with 11 bases left between them. The CDR3 here is CASSLEGRRPQHF. CDR3 nucleotides: TGCGCCAGCAGCTTGGAAGGCCGAAGACCCCAGCATTTT. Based on the CDR3 plus reference TRBV5-1 and TRBJ1-5, the full variable domain is KAGVTQTPRYLIKTRGQQVTLSCSPISGHRSVSWYQQTPGQGLQFLFEYFSETQRNKGNFPGRFSGRQFSNSRSEMNVSTLELGDSALYLCASSLEGRRPQHFGDGTRLSIL.

V usage is TRBV9 and J usage is TRBJ1-2; D possibly corresponds to TRBD1 (5 bases). Germline-derived CDR1 and CDR2 are SGDLS and YYNGEE. The CDR3 covers 13 residues. The V end lost 0 bases, the J end lost 8 bases, and 11 bases lay between the germline ends. CDR3 in amino acids: CASSVDGGEGYTF. CDR3 nucleotides: TGTGCCAGCAGCGTAGACGGGGGGGAAGGCTACACCTTC.

This clone was detected a few times. The rearrangement joins TRBV9 to TRBJ2-3; TRBD2 agrees at 12 bases. The V gene's germline CDR1 is SGDLS and CDR2 YYNGEE. The CDR3 is made up of 18 amino acids. Unmatched junction bases numbered 10, after V lost 3 bases and J lost 2 bases. The CDR3 region is CASSALSSSGRVTDTQYF. In DNA, the CDR3 is TGTGCCAGCAGCGCCCTATCCTCTAGCGGGAGGGTCACAGATACGCAGTATTTT.

This chain uses TRBV10-2 with TRBJ2-3; D gene ambiguous. This CDR3 spans 11 amino acids. Germline-derived CDR1 and CDR2 are WSHSY and SAAADI. Trimming shortened V by 6 bases and J by 6 bases, and 7 bases separated the two germline ends. This CDR3 reads CASSATDTQYF. The DNA for the CDR3 is TGCGCCAGCAGCGCTACTGATACGCAGTATTTT.

The table lists this clone with many counts. The chain carries TRBV30 and TRBJ1-1; a possible D gene is TRBD1 (5 bases). Trimming stripped 7 bases from V and 5 bases from J, with 17 bases between. Germline CDR1 is GTSNPN and CDR2 is SVGIG (reference sequence). This CDR3 is built from 13 residues. The CDR3 here is CASSRGLWTEAFF. CDR3 coding DNA: TGTGCCTCCTCCCGGGGCCTGTGGACTGAAGCTTTCTTT. Drawing the rest from reference TRBV30 and TRBJ1-1, the complete variable domain is SQTIHQWPATLVQPVGSPLSLECTVEGTSNPNLYWYRQAAGRGLQLLFYSVGIGQISSEVPQNLSASRPQDRQFILSSKKLLLSDSGFYLCASSRGLWTEAFFGQGTRLTVV.

This clone has just a few counts. CDR3 sequence: CASGLEETQYF. The CDR3 DNA sequence: TGTGCTAGTGGTTTGGAAGAGACCCAGTACTTC. The chain couples TRBV12-5 to TRBJ2-5; D remains unclear. CDR1 LGHNT and CDR2 FRNRAP come from the germline V gene. This CDR3 contains 11 residues. Trimming cost V 1 base and J 3 bases, with 0 bases left between them. The whole variable domain, remainder taken from reference TRBV12-5 and TRBJ2-5, is DARVTQTPRHKVTEMGQEVTMRCQPILGHNTVFWYRQTMMQGLELLAYFRNRAPLDDSGMPKDRFSAEMPDATLATLKIQPSEPRDSAVYFCASGLEETQYFGPGTRLLVL.

This clone was counted between two and nine times. In nucleotides, the CDR3 is TGCGCCAGCAGCCAGACGGCCGCGAACACCGGGGAGCTGTTTTTT. It specifies CASSQTAANTGELFF. J is TRBJ2-2 and V is TRBV4-3; the D is unclear. Trimming stripped 3 bases from V and 0 bases from J, with 8 bases between. Germline loops: CDR1 LGHNA, CDR2 YSLEER. This CDR3 is 15 amino acids long.

This clone was counted between two and nine times. Different DNA sequences within this sample yield the same CDR3. This CDR3 is CASSATGGAAREQFF. CDR3 in DNA: TGTGCCAGCAGCGCAACAGGGGGCGCGGCCCGGGAGCAGTTCTTC. The V gene is TRBV9, the J gene TRBJ2-1, with 9 bases fitting TRBD1. This CDR3 is built from 15 residues. V was pared by 3 bases and J by 10 bases, with 11 bases of the junction left unmatched. Germline V gene sequence: CDR1 SGDLS, CDR2 YYNGEE.

This clone appeared a few times. This chain uses TRBV6-6 with TRBJ2-6, with D hard to call. The germline V gene has CDR1 MNHNY and CDR2 SVGAGI (reference sequence). There are 14 residues in the CDR3. V lost 10 bases and J 0 bases, leaving 10 bases between the germline ends. The CDR3 sequence is CATRISSGANVLTF. The DNA for the CDR3 is TGTGCCACCAGAATAAGCTCTGGGGCCAACGTCCTGACTTTC.

This clone came up many times. The rearrangement joins TRBV15 to TRBJ1-4, with 7 bases lining up with TRBD1. Germline trimming cut 3 bases from V and 8 bases from J; bases unmatched to any gene: 0. The germline V gene encodes CDR1 LNHNV and CDR2 YYDKDF (reference sequence). This CDR3 has 12 residues. The CDR3 loop is CATSRDREKLFF. The CDR3 nucleotides read TGTGCCACCAGCAGGGACAGGGAAAAACTGTTTTTT.

This clone was counted a few times. The chain has TRBV10-1 and TRBJ2-1, with TRBD2 identical over 8 bases. Germline CDR1 and CDR2: WNHNN and SYGVQD (reference sequence). The CDR3 is made up of 13 amino acids. V dropped 6 bases and J dropped 5; count of bases not matched to a gene: 3. For the CDR3, the DNA is TGCGCCAGCAGCCCGGGGGGGAACAATGAGCAGTTCTTC. Its protein is CASSPGGNNEQFF.

The genes are TRBV5-6 and TRBJ2-1; TRBD2 agrees at 8 bases. This CDR3 comprises 15 residues. The junction had 8 bases not matched to a gene; V was cut back by 3 bases and J by 6 bases. The germline V gene has CDR1 SGHDT and CDR2 YYEEEE. CDR3 sequence (DNA): TGTGCCAGCAGCTCAAACGGACTAGCAGGCAATGAGCAGTTCTTC. Translating it yields CASSSNGLAGNEQFF.

There are a few counts of this clone. This chain links TRBV5-1 with TRBJ2-5; unclear D gene. V was pared by 1 base and J by 2 bases, with 6 bases between. Per germline, CDR1 SGHRS and CDR2 YFSETQ. The CDR3 contains 13 residues. The CDR3 loop reads CASSLSGQETQYF. In DNA, the CDR3 is TGCGCCAGCAGCTTGAGTGGGCAAGAGACCCAGTACTTC. Full variable domain (outside the CDR3, taken from reference TRBV5-1 and TRBJ2-5): KAGVTQTPRYLIKTRGQQVTLSCSPISGHRSVSWYQQTPGQGLQFLFEYFSETQRNKGNFPGRFSGRQFSNSRSEMNVSTLELGDSALYLCASSLSGQETQYFGPGTRLLVL.

As regards this clone: The sample has other DNA sequences that encode this CDR3 too. The rearrangement uses TRBV5-1 and TRBJ1-5; 10 bases fit TRBD1. Germline V gene data show CDR1 as SGHRS and CDR2 as YFSETQ. The CDR3 has 14 residues. V gave up 3 bases and J gave up 5 bases; unmatched junction bases: 2. The CDR3: CASSYGQGDQPQHF. CDR3 DNA: TGCGCCAGCAGCTACGGACAGGGGGATCAGCCCCAGCATTTT.

The table lists this clone with a few counts. This chain uses TRBV7-9 with TRBJ1-1; no definite D call. The V end was cut by 5 bases, the J end by 2 bases, with 12 bases between. The CDR3 has 14 amino acids. Germline lookup yields CDR1 SEHNR and CDR2 FQNEAQ (reference sequence). The CDR3 DNA reads as TGTGCCAGCAGCCTCCTCGTGGGTAACACTGAAGCTTTCTTT. This encodes CASSLLVGNTEAFF.

This clone was seen more than once but under ten times. This chain connects TRBV7-2 to TRBJ1-1, with unresolved D. CDR1 is SGHTA, CDR2 FQGNSA, per germline. This CDR3 has 12 amino acids. Trimming shortened V by 2 bases and J by 6 bases, and 7 bases separated the two germline ends. CDR3 amino acids: CASSLRMAEAFF. DNA of the CDR3: TGTGCCAGCAGCTTAAGGATGGCTGAAGCTTTCTTT. Drawing the rest from reference TRBV7-2 and TRBJ1-1, the complete variable domain is GAGVSQSPSNKVTEKGKDVELRCDPISGHTALYWYRQSLGQGLEFLIYFQGNSAPDKSGLPSDRFSAERTGGSVSTLTIQRTQQEDSAVYLCASSLRMAEAFFGQGTRLTVV.

This clone was detected a few times. The sample has other DNA sequences that encode this CDR3 too. The rearrangement links TRBV4-2 to TRBJ2-5; maybe TRBD2 (6 bases). Trimming removed 0 bases at V and 4 bases at J, with 12 bases between. In germline, CDR1 is LGHNA, CDR2 YNFKEQ. The CDR3 runs to 15 residues. For the CDR3, the DNA is TGTGCCAGCAGCCAAGACGTCGGGAGAAGAGAGACCCAGTACTTC. It encodes CASSQDVGRRETQYF.

This clone was detected a few times. V and J are TRBV9 and TRBJ2-3; D unclear. The CDR3 has 14 residues. Trimming removed 1 base at V and 2 bases at J, with 8 bases between. Germline values: CDR1 SGDLS, CDR2 YYNGEE. This CDR3 is CASSVRAHTDTQYF. CDR3 bases: TGTGCCAGCAGCGTAAGGGCACACACAGATACGCAGTATTTT.

This clone was seen more than once but under ten times. The chain has TRBV6-5 and TRBJ2-7, with D unclear. V was clipped by 10 bases and J by 0 bases, with 16 bases between them. This CDR3 contains 14 residues. Germline CDR1 reads MNHEY; CDR2 reads SVGAGI. The CDR3: CATQRTVNSYEQYF. The CDR3 DNA sequence: TGTGCCACCCAACGGACGGTAAACTCCTACGAGCAGTACTTC.